A single sample gave rise to the 10 T cell receptor beta chains below, sequenced in a study of cytomegalovirus exposure and HLA in healthy donors. Repertoires were generated with immunoSEQ multiplex PCR, while TCRdb's copy carries only in-frame clones and drops some. This table holds under 200,000 clones, about 90% found once. The sample was PBMCs. The receptors come from a woman younger than 30 in good health and CMV-seropositive.

J is TRBJ1-6 and V is TRBV7-9; 8 nucleotides align to TRBD1. Germline V gene lookup returns CDR1 SEHNR and CDR2 FQNEAQ (reference sequence). The CDR3 is 14 residues long. Trimming removed 5 bases from V and 7 bases from J; junction bases left unmatched: 4. This chain's CDR3 is CASSLRTGNSPLHF. CDR3 nucleotide sequence: TGTGCCAGCAGCCTAAGGACAGGGAATTCACCCCTCCACTTT.

The chain has TRBV7-2 and TRBJ2-3; TRBD2 is a possible D gene (5 bases). CDR1 SGHTA and CDR2 FQGNSA come from the germline V gene. The CDR3 is 14 residues long. Trimming removed 5 bases from V and 3 bases from J, with 12 bases in between. The CDR3 DNA follows: TGTGCCAGCAGCAGGACCCGAGGGACAGATACGCAGTATTTT. It translates to CASSRTRGTDTQYF.

The gene calls are TRBV4-2 and TRBJ2-3; 9 bases fit TRBD2. V shed 4 bases and J 0 bases; nucleotides not matched to a gene: 5. Germline lookup yields CDR1 LGHNA and CDR2 YNFKEQ. The CDR3 has 16 amino acids. CDR3 in amino acids: CASSRETSGSTDTQYF. CDR3 DNA sequence: TGTGCCAGCAGCCGAGAGACTAGCGGAAGCACAGATACGCAGTATTTT.

The chain combines TRBV5-8 with TRBJ2-7, with TRBD1 matching over 11 bases. Germline CDR1 is SGHTS and CDR2 is YDEGEE. J lost 7 bases, V lost 3 bases, and 12 bases had no gene match. The CDR3 contains 16 residues. DNA of the CDR3: TGTGCCAGCAGCTGGGTCGGGACAGGGGGGACGGGAGAGCAGTACTTC. The encoded protein is CASSWVGTGGTGEQYF.

V gene TRBV7-8 combines with J gene TRBJ1-5; D perhaps matches TRBD1 (5 bases). CDR3 size: 18 residues. Trimming took off 2 bases at V and 2 bases at J, with 19 bases between the two ends. From germline, CDR1 is SGHVS and CDR2 FQNEAQ. The CDR3, as DNA: TGTGCCAGCAGCTTATTTGGCAACTATGGGGGGGGCAATCAGCCCCAGCATTTT. Its protein product is CASSLFGNYGGGNQPQHF.

The chain couples TRBV7-2 to TRBJ1-1; a weak D match, TRBD1 (5 bases). Trimming stripped 4 bases from V and 4 bases from J, with 13 bases between. Germline lookup yields CDR1 SGHTA and CDR2 FQGNSA. This CDR3 has 14 residues. CDR3 loop: CASSSLQGVTEAFF. The CDR3 nucleotides read TGTGCCAGCAGCTCCCTCCAAGGGGTCACTGAAGCTTTCTTT.

The genes are TRBV19 and TRBJ2-7, with TRBD1 matching 7 bases. Unmatched junction bases numbered 5, after V lost 2 bases and J lost 1 base. The CDR3 is 15 residues long. Germline V CDR1 and CDR2: LNHDA, SQIVND (reference sequence). The CDR3 spells CASSISGDRSYEQYF. CDR3 DNA: TGTGCCAGTAGTATAAGTGGGGACAGATCCTACGAGCAGTACTTC.

The chain couples TRBV18 to TRBJ2-2; 11 nucleotides line up with TRBD2. V shed 4 bases and J 2 bases; nucleotides not matched to a gene: 3. Germline V gene lookup returns CDR1 KGHSH and CDR2 LQKENI. The CDR3 length is 16 residues. The CDR3 region has the DNA TGTGCCAGCTCACAAACTAGCGGGAGAAACACCGGGGAGCTGTTTTTT. Its translation: CASSQTSGRNTGELFF.

The count of this clone is one. CDR3 sequence: CASSRIRETQYF. For the CDR3, the DNA is TGTGCCAGCAGCCGCATCAGAGAGACCCAGTACTTC. The V and J genes are TRBV14 and TRBJ2-5; D is uncertain. This CDR3 comprises 12 residues. Germline assignment: CDR1 SGHDN and CDR2 FVKESK. V dropped 4 bases and J dropped 4 bases, with 7 bases sitting between them.

V usage is TRBV7-2 and J usage is TRBJ1-4; 9 bases line up with TRBD1. Per germline, CDR1 SGHTA and CDR2 FQGNSA. This CDR3 is built from 15 residues. V lost 5 bases and J lost 4; bases outside the gene matches: 5. CDR3 residues: CASSSDRGINEKLFF. In DNA, the CDR3 is TGTGCCAGCAGCAGCGACAGGGGGATTAATGAAAAACTGTTTTTT. Combining the CDR3 with reference TRBV7-2 and TRBJ1-4 gives the whole variable domain GAGVSQSPSNKVTEKGKDVELRCDPISGHTALYWYRQSLGQGLEFLIYFQGNSAPDKSGLPSDRFSAERTGGSVSTLTIQRTQQEDSAVYLCASSSDRGINEKLFFGSGTQLSVL.